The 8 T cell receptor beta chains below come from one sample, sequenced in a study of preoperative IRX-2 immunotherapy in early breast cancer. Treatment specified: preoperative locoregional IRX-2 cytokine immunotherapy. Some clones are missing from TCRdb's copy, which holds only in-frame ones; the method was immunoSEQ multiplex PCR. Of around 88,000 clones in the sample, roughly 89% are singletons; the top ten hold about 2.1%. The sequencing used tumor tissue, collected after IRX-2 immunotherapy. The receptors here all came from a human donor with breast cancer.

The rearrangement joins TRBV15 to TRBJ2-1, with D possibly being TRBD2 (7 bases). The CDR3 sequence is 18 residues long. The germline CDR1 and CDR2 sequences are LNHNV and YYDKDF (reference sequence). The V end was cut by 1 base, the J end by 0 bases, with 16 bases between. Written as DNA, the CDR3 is TGTGCCACCAGCAGAGTTCGGGGGGCCCTGAGCTCCTACAATGAGCAGTTCTTC. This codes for CATSRVRGALSSYNEQFF.

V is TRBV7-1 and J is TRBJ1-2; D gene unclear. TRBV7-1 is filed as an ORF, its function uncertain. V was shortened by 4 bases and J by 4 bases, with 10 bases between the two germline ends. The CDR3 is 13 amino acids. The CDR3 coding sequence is TGTGCCAGCAGCTTAAGCGGAGTCTATGGCTACACCTTC. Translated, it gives CASSLSGVYGYTF.

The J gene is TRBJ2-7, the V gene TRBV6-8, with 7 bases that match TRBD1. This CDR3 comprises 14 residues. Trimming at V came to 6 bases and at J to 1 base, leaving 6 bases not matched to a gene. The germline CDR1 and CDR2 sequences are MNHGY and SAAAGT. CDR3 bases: TGTGCCAGCAGGAGGGACAGCCCTTCCTACGAGCAGTACTTC. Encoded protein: CASRRDSPSYEQYF.

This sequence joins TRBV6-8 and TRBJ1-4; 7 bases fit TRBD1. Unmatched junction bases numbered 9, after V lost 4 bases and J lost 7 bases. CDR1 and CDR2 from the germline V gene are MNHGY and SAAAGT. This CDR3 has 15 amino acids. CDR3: CASSSSGGNIEKLFF. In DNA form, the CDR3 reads TGTGCCAGCAGTTCCTCAGGGGGAAATATTGAAAAACTGTTTTTT.

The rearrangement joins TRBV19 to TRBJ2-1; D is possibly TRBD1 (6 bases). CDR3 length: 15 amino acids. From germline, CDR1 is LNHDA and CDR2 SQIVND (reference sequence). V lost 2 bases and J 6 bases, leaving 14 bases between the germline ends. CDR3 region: CASSITGIRANEQFF. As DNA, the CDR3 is TGTGCCAGTAGTATAACAGGGATTAGGGCCAATGAGCAGTTCTTC.

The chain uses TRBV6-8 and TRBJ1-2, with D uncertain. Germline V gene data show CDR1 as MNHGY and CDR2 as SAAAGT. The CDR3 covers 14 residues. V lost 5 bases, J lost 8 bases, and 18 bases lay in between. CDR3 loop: CASSRTRNAGGYTF. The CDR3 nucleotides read TGTGCCAGCAGTCGTACTCGAAACGCCGGCGGCTACACCTTC.

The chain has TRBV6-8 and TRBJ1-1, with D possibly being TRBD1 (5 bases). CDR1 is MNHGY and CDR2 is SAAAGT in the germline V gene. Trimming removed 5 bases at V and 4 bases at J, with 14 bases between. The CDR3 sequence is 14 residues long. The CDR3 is CASSDLVGGTEAFF. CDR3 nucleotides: TGTGCCAGCAGTGATCTGGTTGGGGGCACTGAAGCTTTCTTT.

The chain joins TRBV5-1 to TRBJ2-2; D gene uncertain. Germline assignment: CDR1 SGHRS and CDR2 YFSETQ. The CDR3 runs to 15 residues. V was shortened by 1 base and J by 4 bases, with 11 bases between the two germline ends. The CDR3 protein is CASSLIQVGTGELFF. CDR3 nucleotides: TGCGCCAGCAGCTTGATTCAAGTGGGCACCGGGGAGCTGTTTTTT.